This TCR beta chain originates from a study of blood T cell repertoires in COVID-19. TCRdb keeps only in-frame clones here, not all; method: immunoSEQ multiplex PCR. The sample has about 340,000 clones; around 86% are singletons. Germline loops: CDR1 SGDLS, CDR2 YYNGEE. The V and J ends lost 4 bases and 2 bases, in that order; junction bases with no gene match: 5. This CDR3 contains 15 residues. Sequencing input: PBMCs or T cells enriched from blood (not recorded which). The TCR originated in a woman between 35 and 50 years old with acute COVID-19. This chain uses TRBV9 with TRBJ2-3; TRBD2 matches at 9 bases. CDR3: CASSTTSGHTDTQYF. DNA of the CDR3: TGTGCCAGCAGCACAACTAGCGGGCACACAGATACGCAGTATTTT.